This T cell receptor (beta chain) was obtained from a study of T cells in localized non-small cell lung cancer. This clone is judged large. Antigen unknown. Notes on the study in general: Because sequencing included only one region (of the tumor), heterogeneity remains possible. A denser population of T cells in blood accompanied longer overall survival. Uninvolved adjacent lung showed higher T cell clonality than tumor.

Profiled with immunoSEQ multiplex PCR; TCRdb holds only in-frame clones, not every one. The data contain fewer than 1,500 clones, 33% of them singletons. The germline V gene has CDR1 GTSNPN and CDR2 SVGIG (reference sequence). This CDR3 contains 12 residues. Trimming took off 8 bases at V and 1 base at J, with 11 bases between the two ends. This chain uses TRBV30 with TRBJ1-1; D may be TRBD1 (6 bases). Sequenced material: lung tumor tissue, taken before any cancer treatment. The sequence came from a man aged 40-75 years with stage II lung adenocarcinoma. The CDR3 protein is CARGQTNTEAFF. The CDR3 DNA sequence: TGTGCCCGTGGACAGACGAACACTGAAGCTTTCTTT. Full variable domain (remainder filled in from reference TRBV30 and TRBJ1-1): SQTIHQWPATLVQPVGSPLSLECTVEGTSNPNLYWYRQAAGRGLQLLFYSVGIGQISSEVPQNLSASRPQDRQFILSSKKLLLSDSGFYLCARGQTNTEAFFGQGTRLTVV.